The 13 T cell receptor beta chains presented below share a single source sample, sequenced in a study of control samples from healthy donors and cancer patients. Some clones are missing from TCRdb's copy, which holds only in-frame ones; the method was immunoSEQ multiplex PCR. The sample records about 82,000 clones, approximately 90% being singletons. The sample was blood. These receptor sequences come from a man in his forties or fifties in good health.

The V and J genes are TRBV10-3 and TRBJ1-2; D possibly corresponds to TRBD1 (6 bases). Trimming cost V 2 bases and J 11 bases, with 12 bases left between them. CDR3 size: 12 residues. The germline V gene has CDR1 ENHRY and CDR2 SYGVKD. This CDR3 is CAISENTGLYTF. For the CDR3, the DNA is TGTGCCATCAGTGAGAATACAGGGTTGTACACCTTC.

V usage is TRBV3-1 (or the pseudogene TRBV3-2) and J usage is TRBJ2-2; 8 nucleotides line up with TRBD1. The CDR3 runs 16 residues. Losses at the gene ends were 4 bases for V and 0 bases for J; bases not matched to a gene: 4. CDR1 and CDR2 (germline): LGHDT, YNNKEL (reference sequence). The CDR3 DNA reads TGTGCCAGCAGCCGGGGGACAGGAGCGAACACCGGGGAGCTGTTTTTT. It encodes CASSRGTGANTGELFF.

The rearrangement uses TRBV9 and TRBJ1-2; 8 bases agree with TRBD1. V lost 4 bases and J lost 6; bases outside the gene matches: 8. The CDR3 contains 14 residues. Germline V CDR1 and CDR2: SGDLS, YYNGEE. CDR3 DNA sequence: TGTGCCAGCAGCCCCCGGACAGGGAGGGATGGCTACACCTTC. Its protein product is CASSPRTGRDGYTF.

This clone was seen a single time. The genes are TRBV18 and TRBJ2-1; the D gene could be TRBD1 or TRBD2 (5 bases each). Looked up from germline, CDR1 is KGHSH and CDR2 is LQKENI. V was shortened by 2 bases and J by 4 bases, with 15 bases between the two germline ends. The CDR3 consists of 16 residues. CDR3: CASSPGTPVVYNEQFF. CDR3 DNA sequence: TGTGCCAGCTCACCAGGGACCCCAGTTGTTTACAATGAGCAGTTCTTC. The full variable domain, completed using reference TRBV18 and TRBJ2-1, is NAGVMQNPRHLVRRRGQEARLRCSPMKGHSHVYWYRQLPEEGLKFMVYLQKENIIDESGMPKERFSAEFPKEGPSILRIQQVVRGDSAAYFCASSPGTPVVYNEQFFGPGTRLTVL.

The count of this clone is one. The rearrangement links TRBV3-1 (or the pseudogene TRBV3-2) to TRBJ2-1, with 7 bases that match TRBD1. The CDR3 contains 15 residues. CDR1 LGHDT and CDR2 YNNKEL come from the germline V gene (reference sequence). J gave up 5 bases and V 3 bases, and 7 bases lay outside the gene matches. The DNA of the CDR3 is TGTGCCAGCAGCCACAGACAGGGCCTAGACAATGAGCAGTTCTTC. It is translated as CASSHRQGLDNEQFF.

In its sample, this clone was seen once. This chain uses TRBV23-1 with TRBJ2-3, with D perhaps assigned TRBD1 or TRBD2 (6 bases each). TRBV23-1 is annotated as an ORF whose role is uncertain. The CDR3 spans 16 residues. The ends were cut back, 8 bases at V and 2 bases at J, with 20 bases in the middle. The CDR3: CASPYPQGGATDTQYF. DNA for the CDR3: TGCGCCAGCCCCTACCCACAGGGCGGGGCCACAGATACGCAGTATTTT.

This chain joins TRBV19 and TRBJ2-2; no definite D call. The CDR3 is 14 residues long. The V gene's germline CDR1 is LNHDA and CDR2 SQIVND (reference sequence). V was shortened by 5 bases and J by 1 base, with 8 bases between the two germline ends. CDR3 nucleotide sequence: TGTGCCAGTAGTCCCGGAATGAACACCGGGGAGCTGTTTTTT. Translation: CASSPGMNTGELFF.

The chain joins TRBV5-4 to TRBJ1-2, with D tentatively TRBD1 (5 bases). Germline CDR1 and CDR2: SGHNT and YYREEE (reference sequence). With 0 bases removed from V and 4 bases from J, the gap between germline ends came to 10 bases. The CDR3 has 14 amino acids. The CDR3 protein is CASSLDRLPYGYTF. CDR3 coding DNA: TGTGCCAGCAGCTTGGACAGGCTCCCCTATGGCTACACCTTC.

J is TRBJ2-7 and V is TRBV7-7; 7 nucleotides line up with TRBD1. Germline V gives CDR1 SSHAT, CDR2 FNYEAQ (reference sequence). The CDR3 has 18 amino acids. The V and J ends lost 1 base and 4 bases, in that order; junction bases with no gene match: 16. The CDR3 coding sequence is TGTGCCAGCAGCTTAGGGGAACCGGGACAGCCAGAGATGTACGAGCAGTACTTC. Amino acids: CASSLGEPGQPEMYEQYF.

The rearrangement links TRBV6-5 to TRBJ2-2; TRBD1 matches 8 bases. Trimming took 2 bases from V and 4 from J; bases not matched to a gene: 0. Germline CDR1 is MNHEY and CDR2 is SVGAGI. The CDR3 consists of 14 residues. Here the CDR3 DNA reads TGTGCCAGCAGTTACGACAGGGGCACCGGGGAGCTGTTTTTT. This codes for CASSYDRGTGELFF.

In its sample, this clone was seen once. The chain links TRBV5-4 to TRBJ1-1, with D unclear. Germline V CDR1 and CDR2: SGHNT, YYREEE (reference sequence). The CDR3 extends over 17 amino acids. Between the trimmed V and J ends, which lost 0 bases and 1 base, there was a span of 16 bases. This chain's CDR3 is CASSLAPDYIENTEAFF. The CDR3 DNA sequence: TGTGCCAGCAGCTTGGCGCCCGATTATATCGAGAACACTGAAGCTTTCTTT.

The chain has TRBV21-1 and TRBJ1-5. TRBV21-1 is recorded as a pseudogene. The CDR3 sequence is 17 residues long. The DNA for the CDR3 is TGTGCCAGCAGCAGTACTGGAGGAAAGGCTAGCAATCAGCCCCAGCATTTT. Translated, it gives CASSSTGGKASNQPQHF.

This clone was found once. The chain joins TRBV3-1 (or the pseudogene TRBV3-2) to TRBJ1-5; D unresolved. This CDR3 spans 14 amino acids. Trimming shortened V by 1 base and J by 6 bases, and 10 bases separated the two germline ends. Germline-derived CDR1 and CDR2 are LGHDT and YNNKEL (reference sequence). Here the CDR3 reads CASSQGGAGQPQHF. In DNA, the CDR3 is TGTGCCAGCAGCCAAGGGGGAGCGGGTCAGCCCCAGCATTTT.